The rows below give T cell receptor beta chains drawn from one sample of a study of early T cells in non-severe SARS-CoV-2 infection. From the 5' RACE reads, TCRdb called clonotypes with MiXCR, one entry per CDR3 protein. The sample holds some 36,000 distinct CDR3 sequences, approximately 6% seen once. Material: whole blood. The origin of the receptors is an adult who was a healthcare worker with PCR-confirmed SARS-CoV-2 infection or an uninfected control (not recorded which). Each CDR3 is given without its conserved first and last residue. Each record gives: V gene, J gene, CDR3 protein.

TRBV7-3	TRBJ2-7	ASSLNSGGLSEQY
TRBV5-5	TRBJ2-2	ASSLASTGELF
TRBV29-1	TRBJ2-7	SALTRDSYEQY
TRBV6-2/TRBV6-3	TRBJ1-1	ASSSSDLLGYTEAF
TRBV5-1	TRBJ2-7	ASSLALGLANEQY
TRBV10-2	TRBJ2-6	ASSDSSGANVLT
TRBV5-1	TRBJ2-7	ASSLLGQSYEQY
TRBV4-1	TRBJ1-1	ASSQIGGMAEAF
TRBV11-3	TRBJ1-1	ASSRNEGTEAF
TRBV3-1	TRBJ2-6	ASSQVGQGASGANVLT
TRBV2	TRBJ2-2	ASSGRVNTGELF